Presented here are 18 T cell receptor beta chains from one specimen sequenced in a study of early T cells in non-severe SARS-CoV-2 infection. A single record per CDR3 protein comes from TCRdb applying MiXCR to the 5' RACE reads. The data hold around 30,000 distinct CDR3 sequences, with about 9.5% observed a single time. The sample was whole blood. These receptors were taken from an adult who was a healthcare worker with PCR-confirmed SARS-CoV-2 infection or an uninfected control (not recorded which).

This clonotype occurred many times. This chain links TRBV7-3 with TRBJ2-1; TRBD1 might be the D (5 bases). Germline V gene data show CDR1 as SGHTA and CDR2 as FQGTGA. V was shortened by 2 bases and J by 8 bases, with 10 bases between the two germline ends. This CDR3 has 13 residues. CDR3 in amino acids: CASSLFRDDEQFF. The CDR3 DNA sequence: TGTGCCAGCAGCTTATTCAGGGATGATGAGCAGTTCTTC.

This clonotype was recorded many times. The chain carries TRBV5-1 and TRBJ2-1; D is undetermined. The CDR3 covers 14 residues. Per the germline V gene, CDR1 is SGHRS and CDR2 is YFSETQ. Trimming removed 4 bases at V and 4 bases at J, with 12 bases between. The CDR3 DNA follows: TGCGCCAGCAGCATCCCCGCTGGGTACAATGAGCAGTTCTTC. Protein sequence: CASSIPAGYNEQFF.

This clonotype was counted at least ten times. The J gene is TRBJ1-5, the V gene TRBV6-2 or TRBV6-3; no clear D. The CDR3 consists of 12 residues. Germline V gives CDR1 MNHEY, CDR2 SVGEGT. The ends were cut back, 6 bases at V and 8 bases at J, with 11 bases in the middle. CDR3 DNA sequence: TGTGCCAGCAGCTGGGGTTTAGAGCCCCAGCATTTT. Protein sequence: CASSWGLEPQHF.

This clonotype showed up many times. V gene TRBV30 combines with J gene TRBJ2-7, with D hard to call. This CDR3 is built from 15 residues. CDR1 is GTSNPN, CDR2 SVGIG, per germline (reference sequence). V lost 1 base, J lost 5 bases, and 18 bases lay in between. In nucleotides, the CDR3 is TGTGCCTGGAGTGCCCCGACGGTTAGTCAAGACGAGCAGTACTTC. Residues: CAWSAPTVSQDEQYF.

This clonotype was seen repeatedly, ten times or more. At one end the junction does not follow the germline gene, possibly because of a read error. The genes are TRBV29-1 and TRBJ2-1, with 14 nucleotides matching TRBD2. Per the germline V gene, CDR1 is SQVTM and CDR2 is ANQGSEA. The CDR3 sequence is 14 residues long. The CDR3 loop reads CSVALTSGGAEEFF. The DNA of the CDR3 is TGCAGCGTTGCGTTGACTAGCGGGGGGGCTGAGGAGTTCTTC.

This clonotype was detected many times. This chain connects TRBV7-2 to TRBJ1-1; 7 bases are shared with TRBD1. This CDR3 contains 13 residues. Per the germline V gene, CDR1 is SGHTA and CDR2 is FQGNSA. V was pared by 5 bases and J by 5 bases, with 5 bases of the junction left unmatched. CDR3 nucleotide sequence: TGTGCCAGCAGCCCAGGGGGTCAGACTGAAGCTTTCTTT. Translating gives CASSPGGQTEAFF.

V gene TRBV6-5 combines with J gene TRBJ1-3; the D gene is possibly TRBD1 (6 bases). The V gene lost 2 bases and the J gene lost 3 bases, with 11 bases spanning the gap. Germline assignment: CDR1 MNHEY and CDR2 SVGAGI. The CDR3 has 15 amino acids. CDR3 amino acids: CASSYATGYGNTIYF. The CDR3 region has the DNA TGTGCCAGCAGTTACGCGACAGGATATGGAAACACCATATATTTT.

This clonotype was detected many times. This chain connects TRBV7-6 to TRBJ2-3; no definite D call. Germline V gene data show CDR1 as SGHVS and CDR2 as FNYEAQ. Trimming removed 2 bases at V and 7 bases at J, with 7 bases between. This CDR3 region has 12 residues. As DNA, the CDR3 is TGTGCCAGCAGCTTATCTCCACATACGCAGTATTTT. Translated: CASSLSPHTQYF.

This clonotype occurred many times. The chain recombines TRBV6-2 or TRBV6-3 with TRBJ1-5; 9 positions agree with TRBD1. CDR1 MNHEY and CDR2 SVGEGT come from the germline V gene. V shed 5 bases, J shed 6 bases, and the junction held 8 bases outside the gene matches. The CDR3 spans 15 residues. CDR3 in amino acids: CASSPDRGGVQPQHF. The CDR3, as DNA: TGTGCCAGCAGTCCGGACAGGGGAGGAGTTCAGCCCCAGCATTTT.

Of note for this clonotype: A much larger clone differs from this one at a single base, so this may be a read error. This CDR3 fails to terminate in the conserved phenylalanine or tryptophan, so it likely reflects a read error. V usage is TRBV29-1 and J usage is TRBJ2-5, with 10 bases fitting TRBD2. The germline gives CDR1 SQVTM, CDR2 ANQGSEA. CDR3 length: 13 residues. Trimming removed 6 bases from V and 4 bases from J; junction bases left unmatched: 5. The CDR3 spells CSVASGGGETQYS. Written as DNA, the CDR3 is TGCAGCGTAGCTAGCGGGGGAGGAGAGACCCAGTACTCC.

Ten or more counts support this clonotype. V and J are TRBV11-2 and TRBJ1-1; 8 nucleotides agree with TRBD1. The V segment lost 8 bases and the J segment 2 bases; nucleotides outside the gene matches: 7. CDR1 and CDR2 from the germline V gene are SGHAT and FQNNGV. The CDR3 length is 14 residues. Written as DNA, the CDR3 is TGTGCCAGCCGTGCAGACAGGGGTAACACTGAAGCTTTCTTT. Translating it yields CASRADRGNTEAFF.

This chain uses TRBV9 with TRBJ2-7, with a possible D match to TRBD1 (5 bases). The V end was cut by 0 bases, the J end by 3 bases, with 31 bases between. CDR3 length: 21 residues. The germline CDR1 and CDR2 sequences are SGDLS and YYNGEE. Here the CDR3 DNA reads TGTGCCAGCAGCGTAGGAACCCCCGGGCCAAGCTCGACCCTTACAGGCTACGAGCAGTACTTC. This gives the protein CASSVGTPGPSSTLTGYEQYF.

This clonotype came up a few times. This rearrangement joins TRBV12-3 or TRBV12-4 to TRBJ1-3; maybe TRBD1 (5 bases). Between the trimmed V and J ends, which lost 6 bases and 2 bases, there was a span of 8 bases. The CDR3 is 13 amino acids. CDR3 nucleotides: TGTGCCAGCAGCGGGGGGGCTGGAAACACCATATATTTT. Amino acid sequence: CASSGGAGNTIYF.

The rearrangement joins TRBV5-4 to TRBJ2-1, with TRBD1 identical over 8 bases. Germline V gene sequence: CDR1 SGHNT, CDR2 YYREEE (reference sequence). After removal of 5 bases from V and 2 bases from J, the junction contained 6 bases not matched to a gene. The CDR3 extends over 15 amino acids. The CDR3 reads CASRQDRDPYNEQFF. CDR3 in DNA: TGTGCCAGCAGACAGGACAGGGATCCCTACAATGAGCAGTTCTTC.

This clonotype has at least ten counts. The genes are TRBV19 and TRBJ1-1, with D possibly matching TRBD1 (5 bases). The CDR3 covers 13 residues. The V end was cut by 9 bases, the J end by 4 bases, with 15 bases between. Germline CDR1 is LNHDA and CDR2 is SQIVND (reference sequence). The CDR3 protein is CASEGTSGTEAFF. The CDR3 DNA reads as TGTGCCAGCGAAGGGACGTCAGGCACTGAAGCTTTCTTT. Supplemented by reference TRBV19 and TRBJ1-1, the full variable domain reads DGGITQSPKYLFRKEGQNVTLSCEQNLNHDAMYWYRQDPGQGLRLIYYSQIVNDFQKGDIAEGYSVSREKKESFPLTVTSAQKNPTAFYLCASEGTSGTEAFFGQGTRLTVV.

This clonotype has only a few counts. The CDR3 DNA reads as TGTGCCAGCAGTCAGACGGGAGGGTGGGAAGAGACCCAGTACTTC. As protein: CASSQTGGWEETQYF. The rearrangement links TRBV27 to TRBJ2-5; 8 bases are shared with TRBD2. The CDR3 is 15 amino acids. Germline trimming cut 5 bases from V and 3 bases from J; bases unmatched to any gene: 8. Germline values: CDR1 MNHEY, CDR2 SMNVEV (reference sequence).

The chain carries TRBV9 and TRBJ2-1; no firm D call. V was shortened by 1 base and J by 6 bases, with 14 bases between the two germline ends. The CDR3 has 15 residues. Germline CDR1 reads SGDLS; CDR2 reads YYNGEE. CDR3 protein: CASSVRITGSNEQFF. CDR3 coding DNA: TGTGCCAGCAGCGTACGCATAACCGGTAGCAATGAGCAGTTCTTC.

This clonotype has at least ten counts. V and J are TRBV29-1 and TRBJ2-7; TRBD1 aligns across 7 bases. The junction had 5 bases not matched to a gene; V was cut back by 7 bases and J by 2 bases. This CDR3 region has 12 residues. CDR1 and CDR2 from the germline V gene are SQVTM and ANQGSEA. Written as DNA, the CDR3 is TGCAGCGCCGAGGACAGGCCCTACGAGCAGTACTTC. Translated, it gives CSAEDRPYEQYF.